This paragraph covers one T cell receptor beta chain sequence. Its antigen is not identified. This entry belongs to a study of OX40 agonist ivuxolimab in advanced cancers. CDR1 and CDR2 from the germline V gene are SGHTA and FQGNSA. V shed 3 bases, J shed 6 bases, and the junction held 10 bases outside the gene matches. The CDR3 spans 17 residues. Data came from immunoSEQ multiplex PCR; TCRdb stores just in-frame clones and leaves some out. Of 55,000 to 90,000 clones listed, about 82% are singletons. Study-wide results and caveats: Expanded peripheral T-cell antigen specificity went undetermined.

Sequenced here: CD4+ or CD8+ T cells sorted from blood, sampled in a trial of the OX40 agonist ivuxolimab. V and J are TRBV7-2 and TRBJ2-3; 12 bases fit TRBD2. The origin of this receptor is an adult with an advanced solid tumor such as melanoma, head and neck, liver or kidney cancer. CDR3 nucleotides: TGTGCCAGCAGCTTTTTTGCTAGCGGGGGGGCCAGCGATACGCAGTATTTT. Protein: CASSFFASGGASDTQYF.